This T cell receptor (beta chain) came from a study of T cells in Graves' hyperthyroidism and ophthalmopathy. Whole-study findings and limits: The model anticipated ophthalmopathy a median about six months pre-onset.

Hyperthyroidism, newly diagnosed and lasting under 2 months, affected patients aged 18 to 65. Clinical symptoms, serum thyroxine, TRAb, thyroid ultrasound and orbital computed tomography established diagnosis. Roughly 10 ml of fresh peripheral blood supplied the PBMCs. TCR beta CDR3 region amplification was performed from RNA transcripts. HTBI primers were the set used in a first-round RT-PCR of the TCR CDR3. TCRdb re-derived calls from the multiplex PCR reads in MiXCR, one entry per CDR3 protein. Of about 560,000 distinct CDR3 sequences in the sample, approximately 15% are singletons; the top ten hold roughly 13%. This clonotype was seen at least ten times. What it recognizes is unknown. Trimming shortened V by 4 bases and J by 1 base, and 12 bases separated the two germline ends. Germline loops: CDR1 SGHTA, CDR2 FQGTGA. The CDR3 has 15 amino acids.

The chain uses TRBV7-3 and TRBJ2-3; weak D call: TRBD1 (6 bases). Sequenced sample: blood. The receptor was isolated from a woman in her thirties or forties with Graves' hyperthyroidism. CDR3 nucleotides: TGTGCCAGCAGCTCCTGGGCAGGGGGCACAGATACGCAGTATTTT. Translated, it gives CASSSWAGGTDTQYF.